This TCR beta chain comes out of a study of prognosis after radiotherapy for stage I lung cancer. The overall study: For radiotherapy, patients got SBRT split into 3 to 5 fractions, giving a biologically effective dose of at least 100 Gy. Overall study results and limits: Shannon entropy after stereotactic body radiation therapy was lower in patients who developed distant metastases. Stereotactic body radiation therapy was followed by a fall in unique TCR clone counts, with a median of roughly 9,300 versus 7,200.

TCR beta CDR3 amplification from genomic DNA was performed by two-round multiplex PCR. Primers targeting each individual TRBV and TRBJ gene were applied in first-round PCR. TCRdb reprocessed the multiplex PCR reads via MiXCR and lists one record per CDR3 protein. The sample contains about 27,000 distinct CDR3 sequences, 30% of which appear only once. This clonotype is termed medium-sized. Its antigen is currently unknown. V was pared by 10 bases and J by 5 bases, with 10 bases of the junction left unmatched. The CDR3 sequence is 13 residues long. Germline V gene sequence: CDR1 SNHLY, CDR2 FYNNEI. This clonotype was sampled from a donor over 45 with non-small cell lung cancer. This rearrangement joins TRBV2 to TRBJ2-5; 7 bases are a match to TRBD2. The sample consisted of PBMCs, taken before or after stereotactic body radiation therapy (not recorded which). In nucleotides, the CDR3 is TGTGCCACGGGGGAGCGGGATTGGGAGACCCAGTACTTC. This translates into CATGERDWETQYF. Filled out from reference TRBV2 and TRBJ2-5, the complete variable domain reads EPEVTQTPSHQVTQMGQEVILRCVPISNHLYFYWYRQILGQKVEFLVSFYNNEISEKSEIFDDQFSVERPDGSNFTLKIRSTKLEDSAMYFCATGERDWETQYFGPGTRLLVL.